Presented here are 31 T cell receptor beta chains from one specimen sequenced in a study of cytotoxic CD8 clonotypes in ibrutinib-treated CLL. Some clones are missing from TCRdb's copy, which holds only in-frame ones; the method was immunoSEQ multiplex PCR. The sample consists of fewer than 300,000 clones, 76% of them appearing once. The sample here was PBMCs, taken at disease progression, from a patient treated with ibrutinib. Receptors were obtained from a human donor with chronic lymphocytic leukemia.

The J gene is TRBJ1-1, the V gene TRBV6-6, with no clear D. Germline CDR1 reads MNHNY; CDR2 reads SVGAGI (reference sequence). The germline V and J ends were trimmed by 5 bases and 3 bases, with 10 bases remaining between them. The CDR3 is 13 amino acids. The CDR3 nucleotides are TGTGCCAGCAGTCCTCAGCGGGACACTGAAGCTTTCTTT. This gives the protein CASSPQRDTEAFF.

The rearrangement joins TRBV2 to TRBJ1-1; possible D gene TRBD1, 6 bases. CDR1 and CDR2 from the germline V gene are SNHLY and FYNNEI. The CDR3 length is 13 residues. Trimming took off 2 bases at V and 5 bases at J, with 9 bases between the two ends. The CDR3 is CASSEQGWTEAFF. The CDR3 region has the DNA TGTGCCAGCAGTGAACAGGGGTGGACTGAAGCTTTCTTT. The full variable domain, with the rest looked up from reference TRBV2 and TRBJ1-1, is EPEVTQTPSHQVTQMGQEVILRCVPISNHLYFYWYRQILGQKVEFLVSFYNNEISEKSEIFDDQFSVERPDGSNFTLKIRSTKLEDSAMYFCASSEQGWTEAFFGQGTRLTVV.

The chain is built from TRBV21-1 and TRBJ2-1; TRBD1 reflects the table's D call only, with no check against the DNA. TRBV21-1 is labeled a pseudogene. The CDR3 consists of 18 residues. CDR3 sequence reads: CASSKEGMKASSYNEQFF. In DNA, the CDR3 is TGTGCCAGCAGCAAAGAGGGGATGAAGGCAAGCTCCTACAATGAGCAGTTCTTC.

This rearrangement joins TRBV7-2 to TRBJ1-2; D remains ambiguous. Germline CDR1 and CDR2: SGHTA and FQGNSA. Trimming took 5 bases from V and 2 from J, leaving 15 bases between them. This CDR3 comprises 15 residues. The CDR3 loop is CASSVVPGSNYGYTF. CDR3 DNA sequence: TGTGCCAGCAGCGTTGTCCCCGGCAGCAACTATGGCTACACCTTC. The full variable domain, completed using reference TRBV7-2 and TRBJ1-2, is GAGVSQSPSNKVTEKGKDVELRCDPISGHTALYWYRQSLGQGLEFLIYFQGNSAPDKSGLPSDRFSAERTGGSVSTLTIQRTQQEDSAVYLCASSVVPGSNYGYTFGSGTRLTVV.

This chain uses TRBV4-1 with TRBJ1-3, with unresolved D. CDR3 length equals 14 residues. CDR1 MGHRA and CDR2 YSYEKL come from the germline V gene. The V end lost 1 base, the J end lost 1 base, and 5 bases lay between the germline ends. In nucleotides, the CDR3 is TGCGCCAGCAGCCAAGTGACGTCTGGAAACACCATATATTTT. It translates to CASSQVTSGNTIYF.

The rearrangement uses TRBV7-2 and TRBJ1-3, with 7 bases identical to TRBD1. The CDR3 totals 14 residues. The trim removed 4 bases at V and 2 bases at J, leaving 2 bases unmatched. Germline V gene sequence: CDR1 SGHTA, CDR2 FQGNSA. CDR3 loop: CASSSQGAGNTIYF. CDR3 sequence (DNA): TGTGCCAGCAGCTCTCAGGGGGCTGGAAACACCATATATTTT.

This chain joins TRBV15 and TRBJ1-5; weak D call: TRBD1 (6 bases). V dropped 0 bases and J dropped 4 bases, with 19 bases sitting between them. The CDR3 sequence is 18 residues long. Per germline, CDR1 LNHNV and CDR2 YYDKDF (reference sequence). The CDR3 DNA reads as TGTGCCACCAGCAGAGATGGGGCAGGGGCTCTTGGGAATCAGCCCCAGCATTTT. Translating gives CATSRDGAGALGNQPQHF.

The CDR3 DNA reads as TGTGCCAGCAGCCCCTTAGTGATGCTGAGCTCCTACGAGCAGTACTTC. Amino acid sequence: CASSPLVMLSSYEQYF. J is TRBJ2-7 and V is TRBV7-2; no firm D call. The CDR3 is made up of 16 amino acids. The germline CDR1 and CDR2 sequences are SGHTA and FQGNSA. V was shortened by 5 bases and J by 0 bases, with 17 bases between the two germline ends.

The chain links TRBV6-5 to TRBJ2-5; 7 bases are a match to TRBD1. V gave up 6 bases and J gave up 5 bases; unmatched junction bases: 12. The CDR3 covers 15 residues. Germline values: CDR1 MNHEY, CDR2 SVGAGI. DNA for the CDR3: TGTGCCAGCAGCGTAGGGGGCTCGAGGATGGAGACCCAGTACTTC. Translating it yields CASSVGGSRMETQYF.

This chain joins TRBV7-9 and TRBJ1-5, with 7 bases that match TRBD1. Trimming removed 6 bases from V and 2 bases from J; junction bases left unmatched: 13. The CDR3 is made up of 17 amino acids. In germline, CDR1 is SEHNR, CDR2 FQNEAQ (reference sequence). The CDR3 sequence: CASRVQGGLYRNQPQHF. CDR3 nucleotide sequence: TGTGCCAGCAGGGTCCAAGGGGGCTTATATCGCAATCAGCCCCAGCATTTT.

The J gene is TRBJ1-1, the V gene TRBV18; 9 nucleotides match TRBD1. CDR3 length equals 14 residues. Germline trimming cut 6 bases from V and 4 bases from J; bases unmatched to any gene: 6. From germline, CDR1 is KGHSH and CDR2 LQKENI. CDR3 residues: CASSIGTGTTEAFF. The CDR3, as DNA: TGTGCCAGCTCTATAGGGACAGGGACCACTGAAGCTTTCTTT.

This rearrangement joins TRBV4-1 to TRBJ1-5, with D uncertain. CDR1 is MGHRA and CDR2 is YSYEKL in the germline V gene. CDR3 length: 16 amino acids. V lost 1 base and J 3 bases, leaving 13 bases between the germline ends. CDR3 sequence reads: CASSQGRSQTNQPQHF. DNA of the CDR3: TGCGCCAGCAGCCAAGGTCGCAGCCAAACCAATCAGCCCCAGCATTTT.

This chain uses TRBV11-2 with TRBJ2-2, with 9 bases fitting TRBD1. The V gene end was trimmed by 1 base and the J gene end by 5 bases; junction bases not matched to a gene: 8. In germline, CDR1 is SGHAT, CDR2 FQNNGV. The CDR3 totals 17 residues. CDR3 nucleotide sequence: TGTGCCAGCAGCTTAGCATCCGGGACAGGGAGGACCGGGGAGCTGTTTTTT. Translated: CASSLASGTGRTGELFF.

The rearrangement uses TRBV2 and TRBJ1-2; D is perhaps TRBD1 (6 bases). The CDR3 is 12 amino acids. Per germline, CDR1 SNHLY and CDR2 FYNNEI. Deletions cut 11 bases from V and 8 bases from J, with 18 bases between. The CDR3 nucleotides are TGTGCCTGCTCCAGGGGAGGGCACGGCTACACCTTC. It translates to CACSRGGHGYTF.

The CDR3 DNA follows: TGTGCCAGCAGCTTGGGCGGACAGGGCGTTGGAAACACCATATATTTT. Its protein is CASSLGGQGVGNTIYF. The chain combines TRBV7-2 with TRBJ1-3; 8 bases line up with TRBD1. CDR1 is SGHTA and CDR2 is FQGNSA in the germline V gene. The CDR3 is made up of 16 amino acids. V shed 3 bases and J 3 bases; nucleotides not matched to a gene: 7.

The chain is built from TRBV19 and TRBJ2-7, with 11 bases matching TRBD1. The ends lost 3 bases at V and 4 bases at J; junction bases unmatched: 5. The CDR3 extends over 15 amino acids. Germline CDR1 is LNHDA and CDR2 is SQIVND (reference sequence). CDR3 DNA: TGTGCCAGTAGTATCTCCGGGACAGGGGGGTACGAGCAGTACTTC. The encoded protein is CASSISGTGGYEQYF.

This clone turned up a few times. The CDR3 here is CASSVGGGWYEQYF. The CDR3 DNA sequence: TGTGCCAGCAGCGTAGGTGGGGGCTGGTACGAGCAGTACTTC. This rearrangement joins TRBV9 to TRBJ2-7, with a weak D call TRBD1 (6 bases). The germline V gene has CDR1 SGDLS and CDR2 YYNGEE. This CDR3 spans 14 amino acids. Trimming pared 0 bases from V and 4 bases from J, leaving 11 bases between.

The rearrangement uses TRBV7-3 and TRBJ2-7; 10 nucleotides match TRBD2. Germline values: CDR1 SGHTA, CDR2 FQGTGA. Trimming at V came to 5 bases and at J to 1 base, leaving 5 bases not matched to a gene. The CDR3 extends over 15 amino acids. Here the CDR3 DNA reads TGTGCCAGCAGCCACGCTAGCGGGAGTTCCTACGAGCAGTACTTC. It yields the protein CASSHASGSSYEQYF.

The chain joins TRBV6-4 to TRBJ2-1; TRBD2 matches at 10 bases. From germline, CDR1 is MRHNA and CDR2 SNTAGT. This CDR3 contains 17 residues. V trimming: 0 bases; J trimming: 4 bases; junction bases outside the gene matches: 6. The CDR3 here is CASSDSRERGGYNEQFF. The CDR3 DNA sequence: TGTGCCAGCAGTGACTCCCGGGAGCGGGGGGGTTACAATGAGCAGTTCTTC.

The gene calls are TRBV9 and TRBJ2-1; maybe TRBD2 (5 bases). Germline CDR1 and CDR2: SGDLS and YYNGEE. CDR3 length equals 13 residues. V gave up 3 bases and J gave up 5 bases, with 9 bases separating them. CDR3 residues: CASSGRTDNEQFF. CDR3 DNA: TGTGCCAGCAGCGGGAGGACCGACAATGAGCAGTTCTTC.

The V call is TRBV9, the J call TRBJ1-2; D remains unclear. CDR3 length: 15 amino acids. Between the trimmed V and J ends, which lost 3 bases and 7 bases, there was a span of 19 bases. CDR1 is SGDLS and CDR2 is YYNGEE in the germline V gene. This CDR3 is CASSAPPLGKRGYTF. The CDR3 DNA is TGTGCCAGCAGCGCTCCTCCCTTGGGGAAGCGTGGCTACACCTTC.

V is TRBV11-2 and J is TRBJ2-2; tentative D call: TRBD1 (6 bases). V shed 4 bases and J shed 2 bases, with 11 bases lying between them. Germline CDR1 is SGHAT and CDR2 is FQNNGV. CDR3 length: 15 residues. DNA of the CDR3: TGTGCCAGCAGCTCCCGGACAGTCAACACCGGGGAGCTGTTTTTT. Its translation is CASSSRTVNTGELFF.

The rearrangement uses TRBV15 and TRBJ2-1; D gene uncertain. Trimming stripped 3 bases from V and 4 bases from J, with 10 bases between. The germline gives CDR1 LNHNV, CDR2 YYDKDF (reference sequence). The CDR3 loop spans 14 amino acids. The CDR3 DNA follows: TGTGCCACCAGCAGTCCCGGCCCTTACAATGAGCAGTTCTTC. Translation gives CATSSPGPYNEQFF.

CDR3 sequence: CASSRSGPDYNEQFF. CDR3 DNA sequence: TGTGCCAGCAGTAGAAGCGGGCCTGATTACAATGAGCAGTTCTTC. The chain employs TRBV2 and TRBJ2-1; a weak D match, TRBD2 (6 bases). The ends were cut back, 5 bases at V and 4 bases at J, with 15 bases in the middle. The germline V gene encodes CDR1 SNHLY and CDR2 FYNNEI. CDR3 size: 15 residues.

This chain connects TRBV25-1 to TRBJ1-2, with D possibly being TRBD1 (6 bases). CDR1 MGHDK and CDR2 SYGVNS come from the germline V gene. Trimming removed 3 bases from V and 7 bases from J, with 15 bases in between. The CDR3 totals 14 residues. The CDR3 DNA reads TGTGCCAGCAGTGAGCCTACAGGGCCGGGTGGCTACACCTTC. Protein sequence: CASSEPTGPGGYTF.

The chain has TRBV18 and TRBJ2-1, with D possibly called TRBD1 or TRBD2 (5 bases each). CDR1 and CDR2 (germline): KGHSH, LQKENI. This CDR3 spans 16 amino acids. Trimming stripped 3 bases from V and 5 bases from J, with 17 bases between. CDR3 sequence: CASSPEGDGGHNEQFF. CDR3 coding DNA: TGTGCCAGCTCACCTGAAGGGGACGGAGGCCACAATGAGCAGTTCTTC.

This clone has a handful of counts. The V gene is TRBV14, the J gene TRBJ2-3, with unresolved D. The CDR3 consists of 14 residues. Trimming pared 1 base from V and 6 bases from J, leaving 11 bases between. Germline CDR1 is SGHDN and CDR2 is FVKESK. CDR3 in DNA: TGTGCCAGCAGCCAAGGATACCTCCGGGATACGCAGTATTTT. The encoded protein is CASSQGYLRDTQYF.

This clone was detected many times. J is TRBJ1-2 and V is TRBV7-9; a possible D gene is TRBD1 (6 bases). V gave up 5 bases and J gave up 7 bases, with 14 bases separating them. The CDR3 loop spans 13 amino acids. The germline V gene encodes CDR1 SEHNR and CDR2 FQNEAQ (reference sequence). This CDR3 is CASSRGGGRGYTF. The CDR3 nucleotides read TGTGCCAGCAGCCGTGGCGGGGGCCGTGGCTACACCTTC. The whole variable domain, filled in from reference TRBV7-9 and TRBJ1-2, reads DTGVSQNPRHKITKRGQNVTFRCDPISEHNRLYWYRQTLGQGPEFLTYFQNEAQLEKSRLLSDRFSAERPKGSFSTLEIQRTEQGDSAMYLCASSRGGGRGYTFGSGTRLTVV.

The chain is built from TRBV27 and TRBJ1-1; D remains ambiguous. Trimming removed 4 bases at V and 1 base at J, with 7 bases between. The CDR3 totals 13 residues. Germline V gene sequence: CDR1 MNHEY, CDR2 SMNVEV (reference sequence). CDR3 region: CASSWTGNTEAFF. CDR3 sequence (DNA): TGTGCCAGCAGTTGGACGGGGAACACTGAAGCTTTCTTT.

Details on this clone: Compared with germline, one end of the junction differs, possibly owing to a read error. This sequence joins TRBV6-5 and TRBJ2-7; the D gene is possibly TRBD2 (6 bases). The CDR3 extends over 12 amino acids. CDR1 MNHEY and CDR2 SVGAGI come from the germline V gene. CDR3 residues: CASSYFGGEQYF. For the CDR3, the DNA is TGTGCCAGCAGCTACTTCGGGGGTGAGCAGTACTTC.

This clone was seen more than once but under ten times. The chain combines TRBV27 with TRBJ2-7; D is ambiguous. Germline V gene data show CDR1 as MNHEY and CDR2 as SMNVEV (reference sequence). CDR3 length: 13 residues. V was shortened by 8 bases and J by 7 bases, with 18 bases between the two germline ends. The CDR3 region has the DNA TGTGCCAGCGGGCCGACACTCTTGGGGGAGCAGTACTTC. Translation gives CASGPTLLGEQYF.